This is a list of T cell receptor beta chains from one sample in a study of tissue T cells after allogeneic stem cell transplantation. Assay: immunoSEQ multiplex PCR; the TCRdb copy retains only in-frame clones and omits some. The sample shows 20,000 to 30,000 clones, around 67% of them seen only once. The input for sequencing was tissue from the ileum, taken at autopsy. Every receptor here comes from a female donor of 60 years or more with lung cancer. Each CDR3 is given with its conserved first and last residue. D genes are given only for firm matches. Not all rows give a size; the values are once, few, many and, for expanded clones, a class.

D gene: .; V gene: TRBV11-2; clone size: once; J gene: TRBJ1-2; CDR3 protein: CASSFGLKYGYTF; CDR3 DNA: TGTGCCAGCAGCTTTGGTCTGAAATATGGCTACACCTTC
D gene: TRBD1; V gene: TRBV18; clone size: .; J gene: TRBJ1-5; CDR3 protein: CASSPGGQGGQPQHF; CDR3 DNA: TGTGCCAGCTCACCAGGGGGACAGGGAGGTCAGCCCCAGCATTTT
D gene: TRBD2; V gene: TRBV11-3; clone size: few; J gene: TRBJ2-1; CDR3 protein: CASSLFSGGYNEQFF; CDR3 DNA: TGTGCCAGCAGCTTATTTAGCGGGGGATACAATGAGCAGTTCTTC
D gene: .; V gene: TRBV6-6; clone size: .; J gene: TRBJ2-3; CDR3 protein: CASSFQPPADTQYF; CDR3 DNA: TGTGCCAGCAGTTTCCAACCCCCCGCAGATACGCAGTATTTT
D gene: .; V gene: TRBV3-1/TRBV3-2; clone size: .; J gene: TRBJ1-5; CDR3 protein: CASSDKTNQPQHF; CDR3 DNA: TGTGCCAGCAGCGACAAAACCAATCAGCCCCAGCATTTT
D gene: .; V gene: TRBV18; clone size: .; J gene: TRBJ1-3; CDR3 protein: CASSPGTGTTGNTIYF; CDR3 DNA: TGTGCCAGCTCACCTGGAACAGGGACCACTGGAAACACCATATATTTT
D gene: TRBD1; V gene: TRBV20-1; clone size: .; J gene: TRBJ1-5; CDR3 protein: CSVEGARAQHF; CDR3 DNA: TGCAGTGTAGAGGGGGCGAGAGCCCAGCATTTT
D gene: .; V gene: TRBV6-6; clone size: few; J gene: TRBJ1-1; CDR3 protein: CATILDSNTEAFF; CDR3 DNA: TGTGCCACCATACTCGACAGCAACACTGAAGCTTTCTTT
D gene: .; V gene: TRBV30; clone size: .; J gene: TRBJ2-7; CDR3 protein: CAWSVMGSYEQYF; CDR3 DNA: TGTGCCTGGAGTGTTATGGGTTCGTACGAGCAGTACTTC
D gene: .; V gene: TRBV7-9; clone size: .; J gene: TRBJ1-4; CDR3 protein: CASSRDSGSNEKLFF; CDR3 DNA: TGTGCCAGCAGCAGAGACAGCGGGAGTAATGAAAAACTGTTTTTT
D gene: .; V gene: TRBV7-9; clone size: .; J gene: TRBJ2-1; CDR3 protein: CASSFRGGSRHNEQFF; CDR3 DNA: TGTGCCAGCAGCTTCCGTGGCGGAAGCCGGCACAATGAGCAGTTCTTC
D gene: .; V gene: TRBV14; clone size: .; J gene: TRBJ2-1; CDR3 protein: CASSPQKYGEQFF; CDR3 DNA: TGTGCCAGCAGCCCCCAGAAGTATGGTGAGCAGTTCTTC
D gene: .; V gene: TRBV6-6; clone size: once; J gene: TRBJ1-5; CDR3 protein: CASSPNRASNQPQHF; CDR3 DNA: TGTGCCAGCAGCCCAAACAGGGCTAGCAATCAGCCCCAGCATTTT